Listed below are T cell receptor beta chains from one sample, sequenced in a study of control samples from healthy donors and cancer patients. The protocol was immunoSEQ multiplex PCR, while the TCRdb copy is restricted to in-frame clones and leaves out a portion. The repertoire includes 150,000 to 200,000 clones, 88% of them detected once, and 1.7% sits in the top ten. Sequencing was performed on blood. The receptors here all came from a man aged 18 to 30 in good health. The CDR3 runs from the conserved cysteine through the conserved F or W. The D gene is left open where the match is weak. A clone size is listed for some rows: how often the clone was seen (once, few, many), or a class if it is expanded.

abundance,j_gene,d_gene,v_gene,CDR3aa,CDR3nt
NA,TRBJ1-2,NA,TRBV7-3,CASSPTFMNYGYTF,TGTGCCAGCAGCCCAACCTTCATGAACTATGGCTACACCTTC
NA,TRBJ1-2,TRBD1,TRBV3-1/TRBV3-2,CASSYRGQGYYGYTF,TGTGCCAGCAGCTACCGGGGACAGGGATATTATGGCTACACCTTC
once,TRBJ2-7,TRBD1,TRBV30,CAWSTEGGLLYEQYF,TGTGCCTGGAGTACAGAAGGGGGCTTACTCTACGAGCAGTACTTC
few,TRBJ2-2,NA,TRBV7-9,CASSPIGGNGELFF,TGTGCCAGCAGCCCAATTGGGGGGAACGGGGAGCTGTTTTTT
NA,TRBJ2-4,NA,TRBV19,CASSMWQEINIQYF,TGTGCCAGTAGTATGTGGCAGGAGATAAACATTCAGTACTTC
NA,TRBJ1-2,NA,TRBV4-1,CASSQGPQVNYGYTF,TGCGCCAGCAGCCAGGGTCCGCAGGTAAACTATGGCTACACCTTC
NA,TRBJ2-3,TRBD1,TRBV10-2,CASSNSGQGTDTQYF,TGCGCCAGCAGTAATTCCGGACAGGGCACAGATACGCAGTATTTT
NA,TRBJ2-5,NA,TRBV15,CATSRDRTVRTQYF,TGTGCCACCAGCAGGGATAGGACGGTCCGGACCCAGTACTTC
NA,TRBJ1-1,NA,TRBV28,CASSRWQLNTEAFF,TGTGCCAGCAGTCGGTGGCAGCTGAACACTGAAGCTTTCTTT
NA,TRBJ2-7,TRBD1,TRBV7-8,CASSTDRVQAYEQYF,TGTGCCAGCAGCACGGACAGGGTCCAGGCCTACGAGCAGTACTTC
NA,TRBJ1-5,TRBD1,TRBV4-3,CASSQTTGNDQPQHF,TGCGCCAGCAGCCAAACGACAGGGAACGATCAGCCCCAGCATTTT
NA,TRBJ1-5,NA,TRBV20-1,CSASPQSGQPQHF,TGCAGTGCTAGTCCACAGTCCGGTCAGCCCCAGCATTTT
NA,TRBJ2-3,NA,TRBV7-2,CASSPKDGRTDTQYF,TGTGCCAGCAGCCCCAAGGACGGACGCACAGATACGCAGTATTTT
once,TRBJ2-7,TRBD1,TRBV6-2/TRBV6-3,CASSGTEYEQYF,TGTGCCAGCAGTGGGACAGAGTACGAGCAGTACTTC
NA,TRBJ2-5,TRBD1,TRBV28,CASGYLGQGQETQYF,TGTGCCAGCGGGTACCTCGGACAGGGCCAAGAGACCCAGTACTTC
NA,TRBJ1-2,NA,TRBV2,CASSQGRGGYTF,TGTGCCAGCAGCCAGGGACGGGGTGGCTACACCTTC
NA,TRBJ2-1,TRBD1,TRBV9,CASSVPGQGGPVSYNEQFF,TGTGCCAGCAGCGTTCCGGGACAGGGGGGTCCCGTCTCCTACAATGAGCAGTTCTTC
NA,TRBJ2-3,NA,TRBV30,CAWERLLSTDTQYF,TGTGCCTGGGAGAGACTACTCAGCACAGATACGCAGTATTTT
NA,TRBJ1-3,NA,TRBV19,CASSISRDIGNTIYF,TGTGCCAGTAGTATAAGTAGAGACATCGGAAACACCATATATTTT
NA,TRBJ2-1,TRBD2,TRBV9,CASSTRLAGVSYNEQFF,TGTGCCAGCAGCACGCGACTAGCGGGTGTCTCCTACAATGAGCAGTTCTTC
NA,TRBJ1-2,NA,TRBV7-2,CASSLGKGAGFGYTF,TGTGCCAGCAGCTTAGGAAAAGGGGCAGGGTTTGGCTACACCTTC
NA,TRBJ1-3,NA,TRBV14,CASSHQGISGNTIYF,TGTGCCAGCAGCCACCAAGGCATCTCTGGAAACACCATATATTTT
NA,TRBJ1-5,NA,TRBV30,CAWSHGQNQPQHF,TGTGCCTGGAGCCATGGACAGAATCAGCCCCAGCATTTT
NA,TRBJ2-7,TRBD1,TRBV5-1,CASSPTGDYEQYF,TGCGCCAGCAGCCCGACAGGGGACTACGAGCAGTACTTC
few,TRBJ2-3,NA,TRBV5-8,CASSWNTLDTQYF,TGTGCCAGCAGCTGGAACACTTTAGATACGCAGTATTTT
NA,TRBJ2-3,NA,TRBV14,CASGVADTQYF,TGTGCCAGCGGCGTCGCAGATACGCAGTATTTT
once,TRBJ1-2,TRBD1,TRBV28,CASSLRGDYGYTF,TGTGCCAGCAGCCTCAGGGGGGACTATGGCTACACCTTC
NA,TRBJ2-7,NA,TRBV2,CASRLSSYEQYF,TGTGCCAGCCGATTGAGCTCCTACGAGCAGTACTTC
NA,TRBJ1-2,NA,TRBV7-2,CASSFGGYGYTF,TGTGCCAGCAGCTTCGGGGGCTATGGCTACACCTTC
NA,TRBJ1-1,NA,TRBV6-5,CASSPMERNTEAFF,TGTGCCAGCAGTCCAATGGAGCGGAACACTGAAGCTTTCTTT
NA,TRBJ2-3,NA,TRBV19,CASSIAADTQYF,TGTGCCAGTAGTATTGCCGCAGATACGCAGTATTTT
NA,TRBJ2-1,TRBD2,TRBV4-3,CASSQATSGPRYNEQFF,TGCGCCAGCAGCCAGGCCACTAGCGGACCTCGCTACAATGAGCAGTTCTTC
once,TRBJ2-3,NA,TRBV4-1,CASSLLQGAQYF,TGCGCCAGCAGCCTCCTACAGGGTGCGCAGTATTTT
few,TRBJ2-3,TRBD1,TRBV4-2,CASSPGQTTDTQYF,TGTGCCAGCAGCCCGGGACAGACCACAGATACGCAGTATTTT
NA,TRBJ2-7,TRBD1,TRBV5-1,CASSLGNTGTGVYEQYF,TGCGCCAGCAGCTTGGGAAATACCGGGACAGGGGTCTACGAGCAGTACTTC
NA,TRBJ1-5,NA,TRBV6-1,CASSEALRGAGNQPQHF,TGTGCCAGCAGTGAAGCGCTTCGGGGGGCGGGCAATCAGCCCCAGCATTTT
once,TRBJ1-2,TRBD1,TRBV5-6,CASSYQGTGPQGYTF,TGTGCCAGCAGCTATCAAGGGACAGGGCCGCAGGGCTACACCTTC
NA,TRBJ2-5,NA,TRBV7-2,CASSLVGAGTAGGETQYF,TGTGCCAGCAGCTTAGTTGGCGCGGGGACAGCAGGGGGGGAGACCCAGTACTTC
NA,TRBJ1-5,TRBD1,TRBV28,CASSLMPGGSNQPQHF,TGTGCCAGCAGTTTAATGCCAGGGGGGAGCAATCAGCCCCAGCATTTT
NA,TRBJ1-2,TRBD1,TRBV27,CASSPTRDRSFGGYTF,TGTGCCAGCAGTCCCACGCGGGACAGATCCTTCGGTGGCTACACCTTC
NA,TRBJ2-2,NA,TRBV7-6,CASSLVIRGELFF,TGTGCCAGCAGCTTAGTTATTCGTGGGGAGCTGTTTTTT
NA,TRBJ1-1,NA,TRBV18,CASSPIPRYFSPEQNTEAFF,TGTGCCAGCTCACCAATTCCCCGTTATTTCTCCCCCGAGCAGAACACTGAAGCTTTCTTT
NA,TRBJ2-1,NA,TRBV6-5,CASSYSGRYDEQFF,TGTGCCAGCAGTTACTCGGGCCGTTACGATGAGCAGTTCTTC
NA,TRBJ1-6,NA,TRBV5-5,CASSLRTASSGSPLHF,TGTGCCAGCAGCTTACGTACGGCGAGCTCTGGATCACCCCTCCACTTT
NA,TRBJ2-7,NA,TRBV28,CASTGSGTFYEQYF,TGTGCCAGCACGGGGTCTGGGACTTTCTACGAGCAGTACTTC
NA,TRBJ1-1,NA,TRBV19,CASSATVNTEAFF,TGTGCCAGTAGTGCAACAGTGAACACTGAAGCTTTCTTT
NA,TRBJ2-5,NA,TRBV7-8,CASSLRGQETQYF,TGTGCCAGCAGCTTAAGGGGACAAGAGACCCAGTACTTC
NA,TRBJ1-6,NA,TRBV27,CASSLLGSGNSPLHF,TGTGCCAGCAGTTTATTGGGATCGGGGAATTCACCCCTCCACTTT